This paragraph covers one T cell receptor (beta chain) sequence. This sample is part of a study of blood T cell repertoires in COVID-19. Study-wide background: Samples came from the United States, Italy and Spain, spanning acute and convalescent COVID-19. Sample material is recorded as cDNA or gDNA derived from T cells, B-cell-depleted T cells, or PBMCs.

The method was immunoSEQ multiplex PCR; TCRdb's version includes in-frame clones alone and lacks a portion of them. Among a few hundred thousand clones listed, about nine tenths were seen once. The CDR3 is 15 amino acids. Germline CDR1 and CDR2: MNHEY and SMNVEV (reference sequence). V was clipped by 6 bases and J by 3 bases; unmatched bases: 7. What was sequenced was peripheral blood. The rearrangement joins TRBV27 to TRBJ1-2, with 10 bases that match TRBD1. The origin of this receptor is a man aged 60 to 69 who had recovered from COVID-19. The DNA for the CDR3 is TGTGCCAGCAGGGTACCGGGACAGGGGTACTATGGCTACACCTTC. Amino acid sequence: CASRVPGQGYYGYTF.